The clone carrying this TCR beta chain was found once. Its antigen is undetermined. This sample stems from a study of Graves' ophthalmopathy and Graves' hyperthyroidism. Study-level points and caveats: Among expanded thyroid clonotypes above 0.001 frequency, most also occurred in blood. Using 13 signatures, a model distinguished ophthalmopathy from stable hyperthyroidism, reaching roughly 90% sensitivity and 70% to 83% specificity.

J gave up 4 bases and V 1 base, and 3 bases lay outside the gene matches. Germline CDR1 is SGHTA and CDR2 is FQGTGA. The CDR3 loop spans 15 amino acids. Researchers took RNA transcripts and amplified TCR beta CDR3 regions from them. The library came from an HTBI-primed first-round RT-PCR and a second-round multiplex PCR. In TCRdb, the multiplex PCR reads were re-called with MiXCR into one record per CDR3 protein. In the table there are hundreds of thousands of distinct CDR3 sequences, about 46% of which are singletons. The receptor was derived from an adult man with Graves' ophthalmopathy. The V gene is TRBV7-3, the J gene TRBJ2-3; 9 nucleotides agree with TRBD1. Sequencing was carried out using peripheral blood. For the CDR3, the DNA is TGTGCCAGCAGCTTAATGGGGGACAGGGCAGATACGCAGTATTTT. Its translation is CASSLMGDRADTQYF.